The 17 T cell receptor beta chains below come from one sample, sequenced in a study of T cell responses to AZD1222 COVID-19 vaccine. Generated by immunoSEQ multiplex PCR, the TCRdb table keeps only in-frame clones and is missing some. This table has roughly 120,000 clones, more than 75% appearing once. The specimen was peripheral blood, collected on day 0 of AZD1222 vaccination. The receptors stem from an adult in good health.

CDR3 residues: CATSDLQAESGNTIYF. Written as DNA, the CDR3 is TGTGCCACCAGTGATTTGCAAGCGGAGAGCGGAAACACCATATATTTT. This chain joins TRBV24-1 and TRBJ1-3; D not resolved. The CDR3 runs to 16 residues. Germline V gene lookup returns CDR1 KGHDR and CDR2 SFDVKD. The V end lost 0 bases, the J end lost 4 bases, and 12 bases lay between the germline ends.

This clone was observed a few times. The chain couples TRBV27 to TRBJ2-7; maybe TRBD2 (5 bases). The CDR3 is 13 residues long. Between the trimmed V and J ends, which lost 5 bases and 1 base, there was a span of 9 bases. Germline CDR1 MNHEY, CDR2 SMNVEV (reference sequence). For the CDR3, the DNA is TGTGCCAGCAGTCCCAGCGGATCCTACGAGCAGTACTTC. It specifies CASSPSGSYEQYF.

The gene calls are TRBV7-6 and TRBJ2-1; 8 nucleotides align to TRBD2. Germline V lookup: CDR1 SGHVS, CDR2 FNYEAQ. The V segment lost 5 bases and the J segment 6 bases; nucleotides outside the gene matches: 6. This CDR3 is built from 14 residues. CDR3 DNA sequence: TGTGCCAGCAGCATCGGACTAGCTATCAATGAGCAGTTCTTC. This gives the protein CASSIGLAINEQFF.

The CDR3 sequence is CATDRGQTEAFF. Written as DNA, the CDR3 is TGTGCGACGGACAGGGGGCAGACTGAAGCTTTCTTT. V and J are TRBV30 and TRBJ1-1; TRBD1 aligns across 11 bases. Germline V lookup: CDR1 GTSNPN, CDR2 SVGIG (reference sequence). The CDR3 covers 12 residues.

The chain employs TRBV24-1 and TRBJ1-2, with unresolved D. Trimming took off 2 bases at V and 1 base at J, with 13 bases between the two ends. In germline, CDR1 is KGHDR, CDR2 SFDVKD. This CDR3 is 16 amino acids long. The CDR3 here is CATSDSGLTDNYGYTF. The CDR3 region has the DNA TGTGCCACCAGTGATTCGGGCCTCACTGATAACTATGGCTACACCTTC.

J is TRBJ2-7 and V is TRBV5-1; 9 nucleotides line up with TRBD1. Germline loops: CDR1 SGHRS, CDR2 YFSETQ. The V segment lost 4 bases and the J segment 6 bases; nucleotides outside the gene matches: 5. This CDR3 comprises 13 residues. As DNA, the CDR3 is TGCGCCAGCAGCAGCACAGGGGGCAGCGAGCAGTACTTC. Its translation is CASSSTGGSEQYF.

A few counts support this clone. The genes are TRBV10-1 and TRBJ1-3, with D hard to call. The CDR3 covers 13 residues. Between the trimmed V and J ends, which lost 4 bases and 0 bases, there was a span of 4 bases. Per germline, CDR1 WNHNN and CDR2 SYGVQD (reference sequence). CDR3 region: CASSADSGNTIYF. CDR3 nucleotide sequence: TGCGCCAGCAGTGCTGACTCTGGAAACACCATATATTTT.

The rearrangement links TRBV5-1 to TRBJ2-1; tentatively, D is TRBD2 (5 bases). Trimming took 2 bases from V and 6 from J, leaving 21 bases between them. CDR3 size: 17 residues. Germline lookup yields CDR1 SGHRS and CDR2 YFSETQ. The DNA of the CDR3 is TGCGCCAGCAGCTTACGAGCCGACGGGGTCACACGCAATGAGCAGTTCTTC. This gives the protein CASSLRADGVTRNEQFF.

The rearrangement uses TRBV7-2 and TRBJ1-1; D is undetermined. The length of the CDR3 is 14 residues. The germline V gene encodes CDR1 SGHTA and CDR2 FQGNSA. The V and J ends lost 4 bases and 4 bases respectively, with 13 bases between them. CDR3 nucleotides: TGTGCCAGCAGCTCCTCCGGAACGGGCACTGAAGCTTTCTTT. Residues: CASSSSGTGTEAFF.

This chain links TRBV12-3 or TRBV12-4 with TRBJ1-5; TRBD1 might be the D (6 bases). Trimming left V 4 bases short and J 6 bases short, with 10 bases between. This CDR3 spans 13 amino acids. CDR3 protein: CASSWTATQPQHF. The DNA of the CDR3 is TGTGCCAGCAGTTGGACAGCCACTCAGCCCCAGCATTTT.

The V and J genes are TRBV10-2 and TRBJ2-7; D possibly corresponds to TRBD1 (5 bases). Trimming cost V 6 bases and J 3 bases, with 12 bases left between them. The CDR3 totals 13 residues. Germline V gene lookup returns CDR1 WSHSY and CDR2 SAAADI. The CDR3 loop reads CASRRTSYYEQYF. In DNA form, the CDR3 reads TGCGCCAGCAGAAGGACAAGCTACTACGAGCAGTACTTC.

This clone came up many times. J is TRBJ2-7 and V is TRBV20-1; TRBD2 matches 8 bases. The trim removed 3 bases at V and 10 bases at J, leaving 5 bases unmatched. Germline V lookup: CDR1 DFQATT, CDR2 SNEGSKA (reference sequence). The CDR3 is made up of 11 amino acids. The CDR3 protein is CSASGSGTQYF. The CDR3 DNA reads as TGCAGTGCTAGCGGTAGCGGGACACAGTACTTC.

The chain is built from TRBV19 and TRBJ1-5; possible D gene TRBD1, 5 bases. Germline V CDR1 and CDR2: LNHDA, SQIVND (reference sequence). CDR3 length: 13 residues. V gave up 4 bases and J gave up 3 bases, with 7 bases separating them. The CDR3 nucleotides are TGTGCCAGTAGTAGACAGTACAATCAGCCCCAGCATTTT. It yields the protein CASSRQYNQPQHF.

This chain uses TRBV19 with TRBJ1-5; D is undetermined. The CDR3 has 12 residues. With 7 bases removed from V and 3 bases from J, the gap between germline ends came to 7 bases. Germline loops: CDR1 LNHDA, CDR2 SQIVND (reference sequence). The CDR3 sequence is CASTGLNQPQHF. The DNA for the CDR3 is TGTGCCAGTACAGGTCTCAATCAGCCCCAGCATTTT.

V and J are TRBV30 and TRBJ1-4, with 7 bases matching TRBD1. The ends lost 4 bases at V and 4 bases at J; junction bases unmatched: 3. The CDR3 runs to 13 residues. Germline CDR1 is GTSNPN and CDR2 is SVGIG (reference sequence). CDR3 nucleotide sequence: TGTGCCTGGAAACAGGGGTTTAATGAAAAACTGTTTTTT. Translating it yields CAWKQGFNEKLFF.

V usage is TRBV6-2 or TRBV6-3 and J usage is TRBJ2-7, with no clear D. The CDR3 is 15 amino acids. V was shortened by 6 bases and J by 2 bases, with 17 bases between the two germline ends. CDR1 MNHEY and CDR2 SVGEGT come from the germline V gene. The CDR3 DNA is TGTGCCAGCAGCGTTACCCGACCGGGCCCCTACGAGCAGTACTTC. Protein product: CASSVTRPGPYEQYF.

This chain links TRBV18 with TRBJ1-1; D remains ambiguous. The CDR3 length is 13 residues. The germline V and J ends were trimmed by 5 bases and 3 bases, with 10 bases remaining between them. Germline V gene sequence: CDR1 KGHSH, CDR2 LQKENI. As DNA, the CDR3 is TGTGCCAGCTCAATGACCGTGGACACTGAAGCTTTCTTT. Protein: CASSMTVDTEAFF.